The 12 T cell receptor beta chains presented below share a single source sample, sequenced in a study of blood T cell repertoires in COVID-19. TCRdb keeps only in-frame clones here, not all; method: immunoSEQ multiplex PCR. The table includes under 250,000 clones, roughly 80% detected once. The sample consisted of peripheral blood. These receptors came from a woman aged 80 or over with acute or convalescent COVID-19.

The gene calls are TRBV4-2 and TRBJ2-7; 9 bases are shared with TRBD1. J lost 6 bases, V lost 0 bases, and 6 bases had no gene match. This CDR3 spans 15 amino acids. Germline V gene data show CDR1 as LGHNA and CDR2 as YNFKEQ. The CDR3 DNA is TGTGCCAGCAGCCAAGAATCTGGACAGGGGCGCGAGCAGTACTTC. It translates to CASSQESGQGREQYF.

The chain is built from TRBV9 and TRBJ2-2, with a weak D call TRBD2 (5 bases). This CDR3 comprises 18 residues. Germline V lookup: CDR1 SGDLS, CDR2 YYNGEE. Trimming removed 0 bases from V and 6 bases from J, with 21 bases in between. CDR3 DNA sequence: TGTGCCAGCAGCGTAGAAGGCCAGGTTCGGATCGGGGCCGGGGAGCTGTTTTTT. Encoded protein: CASSVEGQVRIGAGELFF.

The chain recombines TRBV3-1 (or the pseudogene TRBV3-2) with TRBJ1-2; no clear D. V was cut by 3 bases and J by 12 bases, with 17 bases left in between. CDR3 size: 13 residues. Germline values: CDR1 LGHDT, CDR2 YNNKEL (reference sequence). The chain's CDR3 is CASSHKTSWGDTF. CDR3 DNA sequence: TGTGCCAGCAGCCATAAGACATCCTGGGGAGACACCTTC.

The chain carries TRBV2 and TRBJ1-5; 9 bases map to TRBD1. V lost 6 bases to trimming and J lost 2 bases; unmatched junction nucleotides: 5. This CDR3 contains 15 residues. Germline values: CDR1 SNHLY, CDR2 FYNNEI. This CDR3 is CASSTDRGGNQPQHF. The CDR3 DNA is TGTGCCAGCAGCACGGACAGGGGTGGCAATCAGCCCCAGCATTTT.

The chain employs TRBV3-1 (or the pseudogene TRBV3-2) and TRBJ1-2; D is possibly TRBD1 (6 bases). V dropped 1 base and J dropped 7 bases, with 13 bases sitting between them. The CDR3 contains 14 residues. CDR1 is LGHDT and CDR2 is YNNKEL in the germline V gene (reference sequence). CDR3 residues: CASSQVTGLSGYTF. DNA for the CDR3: TGTGCCAGCAGCCAAGTTACAGGGTTGTCTGGCTACACCTTC.

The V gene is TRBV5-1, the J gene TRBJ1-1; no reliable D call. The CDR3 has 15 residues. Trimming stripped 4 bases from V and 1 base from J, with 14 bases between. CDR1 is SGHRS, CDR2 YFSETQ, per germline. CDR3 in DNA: TGCGCCAGCAGCCAAACCGGGTCACCGAACACTGAAGCTTTCTTT. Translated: CASSQTGSPNTEAFF.

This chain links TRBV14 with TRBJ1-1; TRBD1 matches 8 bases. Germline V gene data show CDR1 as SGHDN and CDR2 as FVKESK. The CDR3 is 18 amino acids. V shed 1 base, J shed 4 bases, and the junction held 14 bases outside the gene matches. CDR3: CASSQAVPGQARGTEAFF. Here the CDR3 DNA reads TGTGCCAGCAGCCAAGCCGTCCCGGGACAGGCTCGGGGCACTGAAGCTTTCTTT.

CDR3 DNA sequence: TGTGCCAGCAGCACCTGGGACAGGGCAGGGGAGACCCAGTACTTC. Translation: CASSTWDRAGETQYF. This rearrangement joins TRBV3-1 (or the pseudogene TRBV3-2) to TRBJ2-5; 9 nucleotides match TRBD1. Trimming removed 5 bases from V and 5 bases from J; junction bases left unmatched: 9. This CDR3 spans 15 amino acids. The germline V gene encodes CDR1 LGHDT and CDR2 YNNKEL (reference sequence).

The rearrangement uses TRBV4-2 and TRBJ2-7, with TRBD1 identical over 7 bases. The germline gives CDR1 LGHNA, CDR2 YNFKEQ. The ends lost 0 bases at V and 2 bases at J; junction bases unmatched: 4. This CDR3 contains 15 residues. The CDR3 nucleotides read TGTGCCAGCAGCCAAGATCAGCAGGGGGCCTACGAGCAGTACTTC. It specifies CASSQDQQGAYEQYF.

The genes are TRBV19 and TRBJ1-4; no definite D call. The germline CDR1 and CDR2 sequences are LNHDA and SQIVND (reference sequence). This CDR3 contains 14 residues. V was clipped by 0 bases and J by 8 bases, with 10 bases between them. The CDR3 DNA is TGTGCCAGTAGTATAGAGGAGGGAGGAGAAAAACTGTTTTTT. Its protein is CASSIEEGGEKLFF.

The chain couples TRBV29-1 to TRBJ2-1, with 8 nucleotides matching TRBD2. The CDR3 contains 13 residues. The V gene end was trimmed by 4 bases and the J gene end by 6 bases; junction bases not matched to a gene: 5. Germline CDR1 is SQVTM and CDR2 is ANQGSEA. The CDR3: CSVGGTSGNEQFF. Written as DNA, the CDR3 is TGCAGCGTTGGTGGAACTAGCGGCAATGAGCAGTTCTTC.

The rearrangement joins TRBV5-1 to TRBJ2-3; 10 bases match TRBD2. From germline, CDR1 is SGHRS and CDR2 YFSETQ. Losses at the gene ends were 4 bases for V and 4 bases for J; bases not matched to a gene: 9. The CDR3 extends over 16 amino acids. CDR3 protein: CASSPNLAGVADTQYF. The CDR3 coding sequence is TGCGCCAGCAGCCCAAACCTAGCGGGGGTAGCAGATACGCAGTATTTT.